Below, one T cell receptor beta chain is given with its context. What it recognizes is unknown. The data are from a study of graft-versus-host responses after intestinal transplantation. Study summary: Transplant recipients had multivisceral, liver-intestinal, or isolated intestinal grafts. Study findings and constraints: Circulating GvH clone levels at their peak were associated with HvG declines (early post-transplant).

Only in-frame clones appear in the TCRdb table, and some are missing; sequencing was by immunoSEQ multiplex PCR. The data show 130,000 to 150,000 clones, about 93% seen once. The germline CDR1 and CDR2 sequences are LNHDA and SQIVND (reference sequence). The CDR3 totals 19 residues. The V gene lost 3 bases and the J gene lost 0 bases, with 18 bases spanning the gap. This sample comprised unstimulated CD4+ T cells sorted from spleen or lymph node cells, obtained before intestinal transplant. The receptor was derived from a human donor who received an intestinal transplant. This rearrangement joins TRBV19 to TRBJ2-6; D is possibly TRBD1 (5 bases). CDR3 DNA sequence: TGTGCCAGTAGTATCGGACCAGGGCTAGGGTCCTCTGGGGCCAACGTCCTGACTTTC. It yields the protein CASSIGPGLGSSGANVLTF. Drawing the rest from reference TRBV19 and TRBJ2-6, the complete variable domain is DGGITQSPKYLFRKEGQNVTLSCEQNLNHDAMYWYRQDPGQGLRLIYYSQIVNDFQKGDIAEGYSVSREKKESFPLTVTSAQKNPTAFYLCASSIGPGLGSSGANVLTFGAGSRLTVL.